Listed here is a single T cell receptor beta chain. Its antigen is not identified. There are 15 residues in the CDR3. Germline loops: CDR1 SGHDT, CDR2 YYEEEE. Trimming pared 0 bases from V and 6 bases from J, leaving 15 bases between. These data come from a study of vaccination and CD4 T cells after COVID-19. Study in general: Two of the convalescents were Hispanic, and convalescents were six males and four females. Cells were stimulated with overlapping spike peptides from SARS-CoV-2, HCoV-NL63, HCoV-OC43 and HCoV-229E. Sampling that followed vaccination took place a median approximately 70 days after dose two, within a range of 14 to 241.

The treatment is: approximately nine-day PBMC culture with coronavirus spike peptide pools or control peptides (ViraFEST assay). The assay that was used to sequence DNA from cultured CD4+ T cells was the Oncomine TCR Beta short-read assay. In TCRdb, the PCR reads were re-called with MiXCR into one record per CDR3 protein. This sample has about 13,000 distinct CDR3 sequences; more than 35% occur once, and the top ten carry 9.2%. This receptor was identified in a human donor who had recovered from COVID-19. V gene TRBV5-6 combines with J gene TRBJ1-2, with D maybe TRBD1 (5 bases). Sequenced material: CD4+ T cells from blood, cultured in vitro, taken after SARS-CoV-2 vaccination. The CDR3 loop reads CASSLGGAGVNGYTF. The CDR3 nucleotides are TGTGCCAGCAGCTTGGGCGGGGCTGGGGTAAATGGCTACACCTTC. Filled out from reference TRBV5-6 and TRBJ1-2, the complete variable domain reads DAGVTQSPTHLIKTRGQQVTLRCSPKSGHDTVSWYQQALGQGPQFIFQYYEEEERQRGNFPDRFSGHQFPNYSSELNVNALLLGDSALYLCASSLGGAGVNGYTFGSGTRLTVV.